This TCR beta chain was captured in a study of cytomegalovirus exposure and HLA in healthy donors. The germline V and J ends were trimmed by 5 bases and 0 bases, with 11 bases remaining between them. The CDR3 runs 14 residues. Germline-derived CDR1 and CDR2 are GTSNPN and SVGIG (reference sequence). Using immunoSEQ multiplex PCR, the repertoire was profiled, and TCRdb retains in-frame clones only, with some absent. The data show 150,000 to 250,000 clones, roughly three quarters seen once. The sample holds one count of this clone. This receptor was identified in a woman younger than 45 in good health and CMV-seronegative. Sequences were obtained from PBMCs. The rearrangement uses TRBV30 and TRBJ1-3, with a possible D match to TRBD1 (6 bases). CDR3 nucleotide sequence: TGTGCCTGGGGACAGTTCATCTCTGGAAACACCATATATTTT. The encoded protein is CAWGQFISGNTIYF.